This TCR beta chain was identified during a study of blood T cell repertoires in COVID-19. As for the study in general: Sites in the United States, Italy and Spain provided acute and convalescent COVID-19 samples.

Per the study methods: Reference gene primers were amplified, and this amplification served to estimate nucleated cell counts. Sequenced by immunoSEQ multiplex PCR; TCRdb stores in-frame clones only, minus some. V, J and clone size are taken as reported in that table, and D and trimming were inferred from the DNA itself. The table lists about 210,000 clones, around 84% of them singletons. CDR1 and CDR2 from the germline V gene are LNHNV and YYDKDF (reference sequence). CDR3 length: 14 amino acids. V was clipped by 0 bases and J by 4 bases, with 9 bases between them. The sample was peripheral blood. This receptor was obtained from a woman of 80 years or more with acute or convalescent COVID-19. The V call is TRBV15, the J call TRBJ1-1; D is unresolved. The CDR3 here is CATSRDRGFTEAFF. The CDR3 DNA is TGTGCCACCAGCAGAGATCGAGGGTTCACTGAAGCTTTCTTT.